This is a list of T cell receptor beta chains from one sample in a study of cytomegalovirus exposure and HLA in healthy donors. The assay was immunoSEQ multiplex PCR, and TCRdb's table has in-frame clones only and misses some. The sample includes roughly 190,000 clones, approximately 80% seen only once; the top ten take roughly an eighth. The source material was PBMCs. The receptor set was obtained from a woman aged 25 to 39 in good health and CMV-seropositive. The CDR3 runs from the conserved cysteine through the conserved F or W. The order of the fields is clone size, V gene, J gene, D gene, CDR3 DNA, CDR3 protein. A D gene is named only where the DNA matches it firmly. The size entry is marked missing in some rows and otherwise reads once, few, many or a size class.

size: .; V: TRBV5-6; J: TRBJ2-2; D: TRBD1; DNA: TGTGCCAGCAGCAAGGACAGGACCGAGGTAACCGGGGAGCTGTTTTTT; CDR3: CASSKDRTEVTGELFF
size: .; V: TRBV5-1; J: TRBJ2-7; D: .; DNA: TGCGCCAGCAGCTTGGACTTCGACGAGCAGTACTTC; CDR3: CASSLDFDEQYF
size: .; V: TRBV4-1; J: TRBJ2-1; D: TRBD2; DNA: TGCGCCAGCAGCCCCGGCGGGGGTTACACCTACAATGAGCAGTTCTTC; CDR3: CASSPGGGYTYNEQFF
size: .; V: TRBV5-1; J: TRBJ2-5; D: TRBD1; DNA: TGCGCCAGCAGCCCACAGGGGGCCGAGACCCAGTACTTC; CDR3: CASSPQGAETQYF
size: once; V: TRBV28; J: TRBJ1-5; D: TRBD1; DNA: TGTGCCAGTTGGACAGGACCAAATCAGCCCCAGCATTTT; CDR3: CASWTGPNQPQHF
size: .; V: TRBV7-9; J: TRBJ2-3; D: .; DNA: TGTGCCAGCAGCTTAGCCACCGGGACGGGAGACACAGATACGCAGTATTTT; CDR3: CASSLATGTGDTDTQYF
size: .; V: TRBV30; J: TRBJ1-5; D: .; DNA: TGTGCCTGGAGTGTGGACGGACTTAGCAATCAGCCCCAGCATTTT; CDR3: CAWSVDGLSNQPQHF
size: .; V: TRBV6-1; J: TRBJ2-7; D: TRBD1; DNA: TGTGCCAGCAGCCTAAAACAGGGGGTAATCGAGCAGTACTTC; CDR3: CASSLKQGVIEQYF
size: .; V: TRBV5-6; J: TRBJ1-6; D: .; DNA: TGTGCCAGCAGCCGGCGGCAGGGGAGTTCACCCCTCCACTTT; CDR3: CASSRRQGSSPLHF
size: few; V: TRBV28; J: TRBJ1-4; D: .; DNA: TGTGCCAGCAGGACCGCCGTGGGGGGGTGGAATGAAAAACTGTTTTTT; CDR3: CASRTAVGGWNEKLFF
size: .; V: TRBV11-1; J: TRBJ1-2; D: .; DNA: TGTGCCAGCAGCTTAGGCTGGGAGCGGAAAAATGGCTACACCTTC; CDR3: CASSLGWERKNGYTF
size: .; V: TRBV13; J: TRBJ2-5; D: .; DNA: TGTGCCAGCAGATCCACGGCGGGACCCGAGGAGACCCAGTACTTC; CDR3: CASRSTAGPEETQYF
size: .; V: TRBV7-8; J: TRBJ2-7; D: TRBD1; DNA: TGTGCCAGCAGCTCCGACAGGGGCCACCCCTACGAGCAGTACTTC; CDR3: CASSSDRGHPYEQYF
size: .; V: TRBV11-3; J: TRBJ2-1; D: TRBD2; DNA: TGTGCCAGCAGCTTAGGGTGGTCGGGAAGCGGGAGAGTCTACAATGAGCAGTTCTTC; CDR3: CASSLGWSGSGRVYNEQFF
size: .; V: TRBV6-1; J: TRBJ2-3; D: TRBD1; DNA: TGTGCCAGCAGTAACGTCGAGTGGGACAGGGAAATATTT; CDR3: CASSNVEWDREIF
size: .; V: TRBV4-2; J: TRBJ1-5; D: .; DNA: TGTGCCAGCAGCCAAGACCGGGGTAGCAATCAGCCCCAGCATTTT; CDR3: CASSQDRGSNQPQHF
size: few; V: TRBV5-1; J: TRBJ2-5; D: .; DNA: TGCGCCAGCAGCTTGCGGGACAACCAAGAGACCCAGTACTTC; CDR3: CASSLRDNQETQYF
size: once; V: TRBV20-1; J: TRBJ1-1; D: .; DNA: TGCAGTGCCGCCCGGGACACTGAAGCTTTCTTT; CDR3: CSAARDTEAFF
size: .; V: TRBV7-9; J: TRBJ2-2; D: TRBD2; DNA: TGTGCCAGCAGCGTCAAGACTAGCGGGAGCACCGGGGAGCTGTTTTTT; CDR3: CASSVKTSGSTGELFF
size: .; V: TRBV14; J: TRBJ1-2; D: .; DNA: TGTGCCAGCAGCCCGGTTCCGGGGAGTTGGGGCTACACCTTC; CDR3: CASSPVPGSWGYTF
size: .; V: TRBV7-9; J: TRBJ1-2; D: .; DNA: TGTGCCAGCAGCGGGAGGCAAAGGGGCTATGGCTACACCTTC; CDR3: CASSGRQRGYGYTF
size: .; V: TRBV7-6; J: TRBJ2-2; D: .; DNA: TGTGCCAGCAGCCCCGGACTTATCACCGGGGAGCTGTTTTTT; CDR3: CASSPGLITGELFF
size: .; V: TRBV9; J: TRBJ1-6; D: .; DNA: TGTGCCAGCAGCCGATTTAAACAGAGCTCCTATAATTCACCCCTCCACTTT; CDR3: CASSRFKQSSYNSPLHF
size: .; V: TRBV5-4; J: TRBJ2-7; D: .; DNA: TGTGCCAGCAGCTTGGGTCTAGCGACCTCCTACGAGCAGTACTTC; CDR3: CASSLGLATSYEQYF
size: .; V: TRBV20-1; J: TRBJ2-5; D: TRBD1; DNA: TGCAGTGCTGGGACAGTGGAGACCCAGTACTTC; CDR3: CSAGTVETQYF
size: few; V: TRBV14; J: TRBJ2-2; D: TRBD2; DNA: TGTGCCAGCAGCCAAGGGCCGCGGGAGGACACCGGGGAGCTGTTTTTT; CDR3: CASSQGPREDTGELFF
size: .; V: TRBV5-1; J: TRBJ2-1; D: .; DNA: TGCGCCAGCAGCTTGGCCGTATCTGAGCAGTTCTTC; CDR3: CASSLAVSEQFF
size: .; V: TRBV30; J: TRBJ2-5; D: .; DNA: TGTGCCTGGAGTGCCTATCAAGAGACCCAGTACTTC; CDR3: CAWSAYQETQYF
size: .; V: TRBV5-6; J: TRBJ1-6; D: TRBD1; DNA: TGTGCCAGCAGCTCATCAGGGGGCCTCAATTCACCCCTCCACTTT; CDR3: CASSSSGGLNSPLHF
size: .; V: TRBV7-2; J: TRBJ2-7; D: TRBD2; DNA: TGTGCCAGCAGCCATAGCGGGAGGTCGGGCGAGCAGTACTTC; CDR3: CASSHSGRSGEQYF
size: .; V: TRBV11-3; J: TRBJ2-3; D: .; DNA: TGTGCCAGCAGCTTCCAGGGGTTAGCAGATACGCAGTATTTT; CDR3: CASSFQGLADTQYF
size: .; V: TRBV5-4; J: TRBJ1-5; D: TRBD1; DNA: TGTGCCAGCAGCCGGATGAGGGACAGGCCCCTTAGCAATCAGCCCCAGCATTTT; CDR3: CASSRMRDRPLSNQPQHF
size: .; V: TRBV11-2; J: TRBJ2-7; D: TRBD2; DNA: TGTGCCAGCAGTTCTTCTAGCGGGGGATCCTACGAGCAGTACTTC; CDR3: CASSSSSGGSYEQYF
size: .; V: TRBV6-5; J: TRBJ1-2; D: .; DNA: TGTGCCAGCAGCCTTCGGAACTATGGCTACACCTTC; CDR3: CASSLRNYGYTF
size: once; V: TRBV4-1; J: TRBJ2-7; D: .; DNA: TGCGCCAGCAGCCAAGATGGAACAGGTCCCTACGAGCAGTACTTC; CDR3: CASSQDGTGPYEQYF
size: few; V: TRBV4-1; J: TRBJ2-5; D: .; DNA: TGCGCCAGCAGCCAAGAGGGTCGGGTGGAGACCCAGTACTTC; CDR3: CASSQEGRVETQYF
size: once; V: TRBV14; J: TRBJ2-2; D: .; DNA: TGTGCCAGCAGCCAAGACCTGTCCGGGGAGCTGTTTTTT; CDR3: CASSQDLSGELFF
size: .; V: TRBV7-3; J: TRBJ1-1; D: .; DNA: TGTGCCAGCAGCTCCGAGTTGAACACTGAAGCTTTCTTT; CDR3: CASSSELNTEAFF
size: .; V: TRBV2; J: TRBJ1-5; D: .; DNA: TGTGCCAGCAGCAGGGCCGGAAGCAATCAGCCCCAGCATTTT; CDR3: CASSRAGSNQPQHF
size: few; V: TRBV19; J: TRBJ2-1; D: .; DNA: TGTGCCAGTAGTATCGGGTGGTCTCCCCCGATGGATGAGCAGTTCTTC; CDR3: CASSIGWSPPMDEQFF
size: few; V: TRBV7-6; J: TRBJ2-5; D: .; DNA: TGTGCCAGCAGCGCAGGACAGTACGGGACCCAGTACTTC; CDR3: CASSAGQYGTQYF
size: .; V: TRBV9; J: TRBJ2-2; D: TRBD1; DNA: TGTGCCAGCAGCGTAGGGCAGGGGGAGAGCACCGGGGAGCTGTTTTTT; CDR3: CASSVGQGESTGELFF
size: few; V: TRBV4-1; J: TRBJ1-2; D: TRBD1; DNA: TGCGCCAGCAGCCAAGTATCAGGGGGAAGCTACACCTTC; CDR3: CASSQVSGGSYTF
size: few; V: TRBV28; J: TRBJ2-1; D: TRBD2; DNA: TGTGCCAGCATCGAAGCGGGGACCTACAATGAGCAGTTCTTC; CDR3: CASIEAGTYNEQFF
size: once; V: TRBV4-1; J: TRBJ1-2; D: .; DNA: TGCGCCAGCAGCCGGAGACACTGGGGGGGCCTTAACTATGGCTACACCTTC; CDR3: CASSRRHWGGLNYGYTF
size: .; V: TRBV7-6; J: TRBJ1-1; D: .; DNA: TGTGCCAGCAGCTCCGGGAAGGGCCGTATGAACACTGAAGCTTTCTTT; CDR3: CASSSGKGRMNTEAFF
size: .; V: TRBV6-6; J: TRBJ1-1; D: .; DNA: TGTGCCAGCAGTTTAGGAGTGAACACTGAAGCTTTCTTT; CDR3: CASSLGVNTEAFF
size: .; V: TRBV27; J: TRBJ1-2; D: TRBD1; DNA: TGTGCCAGCAGTCTTATAGCAGGGGGCTTAGAAGGCTACACCTTC; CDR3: CASSLIAGGLEGYTF
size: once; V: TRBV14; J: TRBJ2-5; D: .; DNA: TGTGCCAGCAGCCAGCTGTCGAGCGGCCAAGAGACCCAGTACTTC; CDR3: CASSQLSSGQETQYF
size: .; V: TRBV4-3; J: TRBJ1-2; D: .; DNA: TGCGCCAGCAGCCCGCGGTTGGAGGGTGGCTACACCTTC; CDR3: CASSPRLEGGYTF
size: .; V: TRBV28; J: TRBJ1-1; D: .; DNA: TGTGCCAGCAGCCCCTGGGGCTTTCGAACGGCTGAAGCTTTCTTT; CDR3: CASSPWGFRTAEAFF
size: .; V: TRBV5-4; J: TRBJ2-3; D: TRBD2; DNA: TGTGCCAGCAGCTCCCAGACTAGCGAGGCAGATACGCAGTATTTT; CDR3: CASSSQTSEADTQYF
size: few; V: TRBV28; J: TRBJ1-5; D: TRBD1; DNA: TGTGCCAGCAGACAGGGGGGGGCTAGCAATCAGCCCCAGCATTTT; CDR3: CASRQGGASNQPQHF
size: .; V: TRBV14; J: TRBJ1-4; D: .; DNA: TGTGCCAGCAGCCAAGTTTATAGAAGTGAAAAACTGTTTTTT; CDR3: CASSQVYRSEKLFF
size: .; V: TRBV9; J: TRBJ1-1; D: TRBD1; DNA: TGTGCCAGCAGCGCGAGGGGGCGCGGGAACACTGAAGCTTTCTTT; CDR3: CASSARGRGNTEAFF
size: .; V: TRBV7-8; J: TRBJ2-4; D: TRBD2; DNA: TGTGCCAGCAGCTTAGTTCGTAGCGGGGGGGCTACTGGAAACATTCAGTACTTC; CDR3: CASSLVRSGGATGNIQYF